This TCR beta chain was documented in a study of T cells in Graves' hyperthyroidism and ophthalmopathy. From RNA transcripts, TCR beta CDR3 regions were amplified. First-round RT-PCR targeting the TCR CDR3 was performed with the HTBI primer set. TCRdb ran MiXCR on the multiplex PCR reads and lists one entry per CDR3 protein. The table lists 100,000 to 130,000 distinct CDR3 sequences, more than 15% of them singletons. CDR1 is MNHEY, CDR2 SVGEGT, per germline. This CDR3 has 16 residues. V dropped 6 bases and J dropped 11; count of bases not matched to a gene: 14. Sample: blood. The chain employs TRBV6-2 or TRBV6-3 and TRBJ1-6; TRBD1 matches 9 bases. This receptor was taken from a woman aged 50 to 60 with Graves' hyperthyroidism. Written as DNA, the CDR3 is TGTGCCAGCAGATACCGCGGGACAGGGAAAGGGGCACCCCTCCACTTT. Its protein is CASRYRGTGKGAPLHF.